The text below deals with one T cell receptor beta chain. The data were obtained in a study of blood T cell repertoires in COVID-19. Looking at the study overall: COVID-19 samples collected from the United States, Italy and Spain covered acute and convalescent phases. PBMCs, B-cell-depleted T cells, or T cells were the source of the cDNA or gDNA that made up the material.

Followed over time, Seattle patients had been enrolled while infection was active. From germline, CDR1 is SNHLY and CDR2 FYNNEI. The CDR3 is made up of 14 amino acids. With 4 bases removed from V and 4 bases from J, the gap between germline ends came to 13 bases. Libraries were prepared by immunoSEQ multiplex PCR; TCRdb keeps only in-frame clonotypes and omits some of them. Here the sample spans 250,000 to 400,000 clones, about 87% being singletons. Sequencing used peripheral blood. This TCR derives from a woman aged 25 to 39 with COVID-19, enrolled during active disease. This chain joins TRBV2 and TRBJ1-1, with D perhaps matching TRBD1 (5 bases). This CDR3 is CASSGGYRTTEAFF. The DNA of the CDR3 is TGTGCCAGCAGTGGGGGATACAGGACCACTGAAGCTTTCTTT.